What follows are 28 T cell receptor beta chains derived from one specimen sequenced in a study of CD4 T cells in relation to SARS-CoV-2 and coronaviruses (TCRdb year 2021). CD4+ T cells from unexposed donors were collected before the COVID-19 pandemic (2011-2018). The library was prepared using the immunoSEQ multiplex PCR assay. TCRdb took over this immuneACCESS table, retaining in-frame rearrangements with V and J assigned. Such tables are incomplete; in checked studies, under half of the missing clones stem from an unresolved V gene, and the remainder is unexplained. Counted in this sample were about 55,000 clones; roughly 90% of them appeared once. The ten largest clones take up about 1.5% of the sample. The specimen sequenced was memory CD4+ T cells from PBMCs. Interpreted using the paper, the cell subset or site label stands for: memory (non-naive) CD4+ T cells. The source of these receptors is a human donor in good health.

The rearrangement links TRBV20-1 to TRBJ2-1, with D possibly being TRBD2 (6 bases). The CDR3 consists of 12 residues. The ends were cut back, 3 bases at V and 5 bases at J, with 8 bases in the middle. Germline values: CDR1 DFQATT, CDR2 SNEGSKA (reference sequence). The CDR3 spells CSASSGNNEQFF. The CDR3 region has the DNA TGCAGTGCTAGTAGCGGAAACAATGAGCAGTTCTTC.

J is TRBJ2-7 and V is TRBV12-3 or TRBV12-4, with no clear D. The CDR3 spans 12 residues. V lost 6 bases and J lost 6, with 12 bases in between. The CDR3 sequence: CASSPKPGEQYF. In nucleotides, the CDR3 is TGTGCCAGCAGCCCGAAACCTGGCGAGCAGTACTTC.

The genes are TRBV4-1 and TRBJ1-1, with 8 bases fitting TRBD1. V gave up 2 bases and J gave up 1 base; unmatched junction bases: 3. CDR1 is MGHRA, CDR2 YSYEKL, per germline. CDR3 size: 15 residues. CDR3 in DNA: TGCGCCAGCAGCCAACCGGACAGGGAGAACACTGAAGCTTTCTTT. Amino acids: CASSQPDRENTEAFF.

In DNA, the CDR3 is TGTGCCAGCAGCCCAGTAGCGGGAGGGGTCGGGGAGCTGTTTTTT. As protein: CASSPVAGGVGELFF. This chain links TRBV7-3 with TRBJ2-2, with TRBD2 matching over 11 bases. In germline, CDR1 is SGHTA, CDR2 FQGTGA. This CDR3 is 15 amino acids long. V gave up 5 bases and J gave up 7 bases; unmatched junction bases: 6.

This chain links TRBV30 with TRBJ2-7, with unresolved D. Germline V lookup: CDR1 GTSNPN, CDR2 SVGIG (reference sequence). V lost 0 bases, J lost 6 bases, and 12 bases lay in between. CDR3 size: 13 residues. The CDR3 is CAWSVLWGGEQYF. The DNA of the CDR3 is TGTGCCTGGAGTGTACTCTGGGGTGGCGAGCAGTACTTC.

The gene calls are TRBV6-5 and TRBJ1-1, with 8 nucleotides matching TRBD1. Germline-derived CDR1 and CDR2 are MNHEY and SVGAGI. CDR3 length equals 14 residues. V was pared by 6 bases and J by 1 base, with 4 bases of the junction left unmatched. CDR3 residues: CASRFDRGNTEAFF. Written as DNA, the CDR3 is TGTGCCAGCAGGTTTGACAGGGGGAACACTGAAGCTTTCTTT.

V usage is TRBV2 and J usage is TRBJ1-5, with TRBD1 matching over 10 bases. After removal of 7 bases from V and 4 bases from J, the junction contained 4 bases not matched to a gene. This CDR3 comprises 14 residues. Per the germline V gene, CDR1 is SNHLY and CDR2 is FYNNEI. The CDR3 coding sequence is TGTGCCAGCACCGGACAGGGGGGAAATCAGCCCCAGCATTTT. This translates into CASTGQGGNQPQHF.

V gene TRBV24-1 combines with J gene TRBJ2-3; D unresolved. This CDR3 has 13 amino acids. Trimming removed 3 bases at V and 2 bases at J, with 5 bases between. Germline V gene data show CDR1 as KGHDR and CDR2 as SFDVKD. The CDR3 DNA is TGTGCCACCAGTGATCTGGCCACAGATACGCAGTATTTT. This codes for CATSDLATDTQYF.

J is TRBJ2-7 and V is TRBV6-5; no definite D call. V was cut by 1 base and J by 2 bases, with 12 bases left in between. This CDR3 is 15 amino acids long. Germline loops: CDR1 MNHEY, CDR2 SVGAGI. Written as DNA, the CDR3 is TGTGCCAGCAGTTACTTTTCCGGTCAGACCTACGAGCAGTACTTC. Protein sequence: CASSYFSGQTYEQYF.

V is TRBV5-4 and J is TRBJ2-1; D is perhaps TRBD2 (5 bases). Between the trimmed V and J ends, which lost 0 bases and 0 bases, there was a span of 13 bases. This CDR3 has 17 residues. CDR1 and CDR2 from the germline V gene are SGHNT and YYREEE (reference sequence). This CDR3 reads CASSLVGLASSYNEQFF. As DNA, the CDR3 is TGTGCCAGCAGCTTGGTAGGCCTAGCAAGCTCCTACAATGAGCAGTTCTTC.

This chain joins TRBV7-9 and TRBJ1-6; D remains ambiguous. The CDR3 totals 15 residues. The germline V gene encodes CDR1 SEHNR and CDR2 FQNEAQ (reference sequence). Trimming stripped 1 base from V and 6 bases from J, with 10 bases between. CDR3 sequence (DNA): TGTGCCAGCAGCTTAGATAGGGTCCTTAATTCACCCCTCCACTTT. Translating it yields CASSLDRVLNSPLHF.

The chain joins TRBV18 to TRBJ2-2; no clear D gene. From germline, CDR1 is KGHSH and CDR2 LQKENI. V lost 2 bases, J lost 2 bases, and 9 bases lay in between. This CDR3 region has 15 residues. As DNA, the CDR3 is TGTGCCAGCTCACCAGGCAGGAGCAACACCGGGGAGCTGTTTTTT. This encodes CASSPGRSNTGELFF. Complete variable domain (other parts from reference TRBV18 and TRBJ2-2): NAGVMQNPRHLVRRRGQEARLRCSPMKGHSHVYWYRQLPEEGLKFMVYLQKENIIDESGMPKERFSAEFPKEGPSILRIQQVVRGDSAAYFCASSPGRSNTGELFFGEGSRLTVL.

The chain combines TRBV7-9 with TRBJ2-3; D gene unclear. The CDR3 contains 15 residues. Germline loops: CDR1 SEHNR, CDR2 FQNEAQ (reference sequence). Trimming stripped 4 bases from V and 7 bases from J, with 18 bases between. In nucleotides, the CDR3 is TGTGCCAGCAGCTCTACCGAATCCGGCGGTTATACGCAGTATTTT. Protein sequence: CASSSTESGGYTQYF.

The rearrangement links TRBV24-1 to TRBJ2-2; 7 bases are a match to TRBD2. CDR1 and CDR2 from the germline V gene are KGHDR and SFDVKD. The V gene end was trimmed by 7 bases and the J gene end by 5 bases; junction bases not matched to a gene: 6. The CDR3 is 14 residues long. DNA of the CDR3: TGTGCCACCAGATCGGGAGCGGGAACCGGGGAGCTGTTTTTT. This codes for CATRSGAGTGELFF.

The J gene is TRBJ2-1, the V gene TRBV5-1; perhaps TRBD1 as D (5 bases). Germline V gives CDR1 SGHRS, CDR2 YFSETQ. V lost 1 base to trimming and J lost 7 bases, with 15 bases between them. The CDR3 has 15 amino acids. CDR3 DNA sequence: TGCGCCAGCAGCTTGAGCCAGGGTGTAGGGAATGAGCAGTTCTTC. Its protein product is CASSLSQGVGNEQFF.

The chain recombines TRBV10-1 with TRBJ2-7; TRBD2 might be the D (6 bases). This CDR3 has 16 amino acids. The V and J ends lost 0 bases and 3 bases respectively, with 15 bases between them. The V gene's germline CDR1 is WNHNN and CDR2 SYGVQD (reference sequence). The CDR3 DNA sequence: TGCGCCAGCAGTGAGTCGACCGGGGGAGGAGGCTACGAGCAGTACTTC. Encoded protein: CASSESTGGGGYEQYF.

The genes are TRBV9 and TRBJ2-3, with D perhaps TRBD2 (5 bases). The CDR3 has 17 residues. CDR1 and CDR2 (germline): SGDLS, YYNGEE. Trimming took 4 bases from V and 6 from J, leaving 24 bases between them. The CDR3 DNA reads as TGTGCCAGCAGCCACGTGGGCTTGAGGGTAGCTTTCGATACGCAGTATTTT. Its protein product is CASSHVGLRVAFDTQYF.

The rearrangement links TRBV19 to TRBJ1-5, with D unresolved. The germline V gene encodes CDR1 LNHDA and CDR2 SQIVND (reference sequence). The CDR3 is 13 amino acids. V lost 0 bases and J lost 7, with 7 bases in between. In DNA form, the CDR3 reads TGTGCCAGTAGTATAGAACCCCAGCAGCCCCAGCATTTT. Translated: CASSIEPQQPQHF.

The chain employs TRBV2 and TRBJ2-3; TRBD1 or TRBD2 may be the D gene (6 bases each). Germline V lookup: CDR1 SNHLY, CDR2 FYNNEI. With 6 bases removed from V and 13 bases from J, the gap between germline ends came to 20 bases. This CDR3 is built from 13 residues. CDR3 sequence: CASSLLTGLSEYF. The CDR3 coding sequence is TGTGCCAGCAGCCTCCTGACAGGACTATCGGAGTATTTT.

The chain uses TRBV3-1 (or the pseudogene TRBV3-2) and TRBJ2-3; D not resolved. There are 15 residues in the CDR3. CDR1 and CDR2 from the germline V gene are LGHDT and YNNKEL (reference sequence). Trimming removed 3 bases at V and 1 base at J, with 11 bases between. Here the CDR3 reads CASSQLLSGTDTQYF. The CDR3, as DNA: TGTGCCAGCAGCCAGCTATTATCCGGCACAGATACGCAGTATTTT.

The V call is TRBV21-1, the J call TRBJ2-1; TRBD2, the table's D call, lacks a check against the DNA. TRBV21-1 constitutes a pseudogene. This CDR3 spans 16 amino acids. For the CDR3, the DNA is TGTGCCAGCCGGCGGGGCTACAGGTCGCAGGACAATGAGCAGTTCTTC. It yields the protein CASRRGYRSQDNEQFF.

The chain couples TRBV7-6 to TRBJ2-2, with TRBD1 identical over 8 bases. The CDR3 is made up of 16 amino acids. Germline V lookup: CDR1 SGHVS, CDR2 FNYEAQ. Unmatched junction bases numbered 11, after V lost 4 bases and J lost 7 bases. Here the CDR3 DNA reads TGTGCCAGCAGCTCACAGCGGACAGGGACGGGCGGGGAGCTGTTTTTT. It encodes CASSSQRTGTGGELFF.

The chain is built from TRBV7-2 and TRBJ1-2, with D perhaps TRBD1 (6 bases). CDR3 length: 13 amino acids. V lost 5 bases and J lost 7, with 14 bases in between. Germline CDR1 SGHTA, CDR2 FQGNSA. The CDR3 protein is CASSPLPRGGYTF. For the CDR3, the DNA is TGTGCCAGCAGCCCCCTGCCCAGGGGTGGCTACACCTTC.

This rearrangement joins TRBV28 to TRBJ2-1, with D uncertain. The V end was cut by 7 bases, the J end by 3 bases, with 13 bases between. Per the germline V gene, CDR1 is MDHEN and CDR2 is SYDVKM. This CDR3 has 14 amino acids. CDR3 DNA sequence: TGTGCCAGCATCCCGACCAACAACTACAATGAGCAGTTCTTC. It yields the protein CASIPTNNYNEQFF.

J is TRBJ1-5 and V is TRBV6-5; perhaps TRBD1 as D (5 bases). The CDR3 has 14 residues. V dropped 8 bases and J dropped 9 bases, with 20 bases sitting between them. Germline-derived CDR1 and CDR2 are MNHEY and SVGAGI. CDR3 in amino acids: CASAEQAITMPQHF. In DNA, the CDR3 is TGTGCCAGCGCCGAACAGGCTATTACAATGCCCCAGCATTTT.

Comment on this clone: Germline and junction disagree at one end, which may indicate a read error. The V call is TRBV7-3, the J call TRBJ1-1; D gene unclear. Germline CDR1 SGHTA, CDR2 FQGTGA. This CDR3 is built from 15 residues. The CDR3 sequence is CASSLTQLSNTEAFF. CDR3 nucleotide sequence: TGTGCCAGCAGCCTAACACAGCTTTCGAACACTGAAGCTTTCTTT.

This rearrangement joins TRBV12-3 or TRBV12-4 to TRBJ2-7; D ambiguous. The CDR3 runs 13 residues. V was shortened by 3 bases and J by 3 bases, with 9 bases between the two germline ends. Here the CDR3 DNA reads TGTGCCAGCAGTTTCACCAGGTTCTACGAGCAGTACTTC. It translates to CASSFTRFYEQYF.

The chain combines TRBV6-5 with TRBJ2-7; maybe TRBD1 (6 bases). CDR1 is MNHEY and CDR2 is SVGAGI in the germline V gene. The CDR3 spans 12 residues. V was cut by 5 bases and J by 5 bases, with 10 bases left in between. CDR3 nucleotides: TGTGCCAGCAGTCTACAGGGAAACGAGCAGTACTTC. Amino acid sequence: CASSLQGNEQYF.